This is a list of T cell receptor beta chains from one sample in a study of blood T cell repertoires in COVID-19. Measured with immunoSEQ multiplex PCR; TCRdb has only the in-frame clones, and not every one. This table holds 75,000 to 80,000 clones, 88% found once. The sequenced material came from peripheral blood. All receptors derive from a human donor in a cohort sampled during active COVID-19. The CDR3 runs from the conserved cysteine through the conserved F or W. D genes are given only for firm matches. The size of a clone is reported for some rows only, either as once, few or many, or as a class for expanded clones.

.	TRBV6-6	11	TRBJ2-7	.	CASSTDYEQYF	TGTGCCAGCAGTACAGACTACGAGCAGTACTTC
.	TRBV19	13	TRBJ2-5	TRBD2	CASTSGSGETQYF	TGTGCCAGTACTAGCGGGAGTGGGGAGACCCAGTACTTC
.	TRBV28	16	TRBJ2-7	TRBD1	CASTPLGGTGWQEQYF	TGTGCCAGCACTCCCTTGGGAGGGACAGGGTGGCAAGAGCAGTACTTC
.	TRBV2	15	TRBJ2-2	TRBD1	CASSGQGLNTGELFF	TGTGCCAGCAGTGGACAGGGGCTGAACACCGGGGAGCTGTTTTTT
.	TRBV18	14	TRBJ2-1	TRBD1	CASSQSTGSNEQFF	TGTGCCAGCTCACAATCGACAGGGAGCAATGAGCAGTTCTTC
.	TRBV7-6	13	TRBJ2-7	TRBD1	CASSFDRDYEQYF	TGTGCCAGCAGCTTCGACAGGGACTACGAGCAGTACTTC
.	TRBV19	15	TRBJ1-1	.	CASSIGGRGDTEAFF	TGTGCCAGTAGTATAGGGGGACGGGGGGACACTGAAGCTTTCTTT
.	TRBV21-1	20	TRBJ1-1	.	CASSKVLSPSQGKRRSEAFF	TGTGCCAGCAGCAAAGTTTTAAGTCCTTCCCAGGGGAAAAGACGTTCTGAAGCTTTCTTT
.	TRBV25-1	15	TRBJ2-3	TRBD2	CASSGLAGATDTQYF	TGTGCCAGCAGCGGGTTAGCGGGGGCCACAGATACGCAGTATTTT
once	TRBV5-1	15	TRBJ2-1	.	CASSPSTSTYNEQFF	TGCGCCAGCAGCCCCTCGACTAGTACGTACAATGAGCAGTTCTTC
.	TRBV30	15	TRBJ1-5	.	CAWSVRGGSNQPQHF	TGTGCCTGGAGTGTACGGGGGGGGAGCAATCAGCCCCAGCATTTT
once	TRBV10-3	13	TRBJ1-2	TRBD1	CATTGGGGYGYTF	TGTGCCACCACGGGAGGGGGCGGCTATGGCTACACCTTC